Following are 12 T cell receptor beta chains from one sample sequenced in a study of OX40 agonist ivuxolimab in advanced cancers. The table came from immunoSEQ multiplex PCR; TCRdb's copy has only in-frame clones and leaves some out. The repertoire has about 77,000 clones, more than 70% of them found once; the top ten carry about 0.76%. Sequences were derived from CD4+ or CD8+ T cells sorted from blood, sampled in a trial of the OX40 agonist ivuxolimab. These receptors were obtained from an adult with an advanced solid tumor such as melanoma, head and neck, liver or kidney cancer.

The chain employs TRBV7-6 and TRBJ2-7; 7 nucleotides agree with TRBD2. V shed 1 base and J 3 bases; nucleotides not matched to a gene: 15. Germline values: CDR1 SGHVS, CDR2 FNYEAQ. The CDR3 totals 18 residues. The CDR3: CASSLGPNQGGLIYEQYF. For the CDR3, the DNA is TGTGCCAGCAGCTTAGGGCCAAATCAGGGAGGGCTTATCTACGAGCAGTACTTC.

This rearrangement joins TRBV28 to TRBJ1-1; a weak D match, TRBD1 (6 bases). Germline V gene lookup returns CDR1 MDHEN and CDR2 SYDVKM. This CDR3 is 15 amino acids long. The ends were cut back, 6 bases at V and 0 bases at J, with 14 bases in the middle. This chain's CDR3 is CASSYPDRLNTEAFF. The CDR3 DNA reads TGTGCCAGCAGCTACCCTGACAGGTTGAACACTGAAGCTTTCTTT.

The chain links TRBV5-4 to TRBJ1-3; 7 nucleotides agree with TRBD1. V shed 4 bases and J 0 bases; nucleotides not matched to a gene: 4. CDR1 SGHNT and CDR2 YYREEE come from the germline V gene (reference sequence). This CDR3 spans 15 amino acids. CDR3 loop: CASSPGTASGNTIYF. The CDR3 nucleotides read TGTGCCAGCAGCCCCGGGACAGCCTCTGGAAACACCATATATTTT.

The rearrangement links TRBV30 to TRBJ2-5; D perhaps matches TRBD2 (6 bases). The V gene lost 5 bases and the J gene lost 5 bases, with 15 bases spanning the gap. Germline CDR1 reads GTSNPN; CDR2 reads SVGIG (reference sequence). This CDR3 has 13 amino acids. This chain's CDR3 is CAWGPGGRETQYF. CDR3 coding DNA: TGTGCCTGGGGCCCCGGGGGACGCGAGACCCAGTACTTC.

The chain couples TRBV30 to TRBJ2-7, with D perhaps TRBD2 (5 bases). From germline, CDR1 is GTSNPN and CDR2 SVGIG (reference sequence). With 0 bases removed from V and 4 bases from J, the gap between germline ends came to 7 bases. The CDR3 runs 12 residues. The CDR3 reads CAWSVLGYEQYF. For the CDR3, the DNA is TGTGCCTGGAGTGTACTAGGGTACGAGCAGTACTTC.

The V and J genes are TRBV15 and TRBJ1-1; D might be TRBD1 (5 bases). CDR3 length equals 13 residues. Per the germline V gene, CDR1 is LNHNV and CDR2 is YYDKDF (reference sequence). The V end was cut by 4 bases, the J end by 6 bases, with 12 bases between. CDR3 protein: CATSKQDSPEAFF. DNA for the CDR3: TGTGCCACCAGCAAACAGGATTCTCCTGAAGCTTTCTTT.

In DNA, the CDR3 is TGTGCCAGCATGAGAGGATACGAGCAGTACTTC. Its protein product is CASMRGYEQYF. The V call is TRBV6-5, the J call TRBJ2-5; no clear D gene. The DNA end favors TRBJ2-7, so the J call may be wrong. The CDR3 loop spans 11 amino acids. Germline CDR1 reads MNHEY; CDR2 reads SVGAGI.

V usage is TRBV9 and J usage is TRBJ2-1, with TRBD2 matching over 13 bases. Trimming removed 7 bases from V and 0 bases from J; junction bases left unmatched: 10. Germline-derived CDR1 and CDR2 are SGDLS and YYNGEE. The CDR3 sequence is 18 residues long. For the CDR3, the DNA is TGTGCCAGCTCCCCGGGACTAGCGGGGCTCCGCTCCTACAATGAGCAGTTCTTC. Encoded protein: CASSPGLAGLRSYNEQFF. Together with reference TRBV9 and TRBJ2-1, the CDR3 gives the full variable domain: DSGVTQTPKHLITATGQRVTLRCSPRSGDLSVYWYQQSLDQGLQFLIQYYNGEERAKGNILERFSAQQFPDLHSELNLSSLELGDSALYFCASSPGLAGLRSYNEQFFGPGTRLTVL.

The CDR3 protein is CASSYSRGPLNSPLHF. DNA of the CDR3: TGTGCCAGCAGTTACTCGAGGGGGCCGCTGAATTCACCCCTCCACTTT. The V call is TRBV6-5, the J call TRBJ1-6; 7 nucleotides match TRBD1. Germline loops: CDR1 MNHEY, CDR2 SVGAGI. J gave up 7 bases and V 0 bases, and 6 bases lay outside the gene matches. The CDR3 spans 16 residues.

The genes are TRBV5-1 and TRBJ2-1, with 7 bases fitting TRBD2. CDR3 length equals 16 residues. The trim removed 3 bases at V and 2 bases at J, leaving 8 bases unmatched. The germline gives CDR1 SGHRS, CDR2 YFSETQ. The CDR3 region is CASSSGAGATYNEQFF. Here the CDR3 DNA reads TGCGCCAGCAGCTCTGGGGCGGGAGCCACCTACAATGAGCAGTTCTTC.

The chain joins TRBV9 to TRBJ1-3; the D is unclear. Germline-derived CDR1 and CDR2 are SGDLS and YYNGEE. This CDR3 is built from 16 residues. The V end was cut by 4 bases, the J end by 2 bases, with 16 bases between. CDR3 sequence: CASSLQLGGTGNTIYF. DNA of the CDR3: TGTGCCAGCAGCCTACAATTGGGAGGGACTGGAAACACCATATATTTT.

In DNA form, the CDR3 reads TGTGCCAGCAGTTTGTTGGGGGATAACTATGGCTACACCTTC. This codes for CASSLLGDNYGYTF. The chain recombines TRBV28 with TRBJ1-2; TRBD1 is a possible D gene (5 bases). Germline CDR1 and CDR2: MDHEN and SYDVKM. V was trimmed by 3 bases and J by 1 base, leaving 9 bases between them. This CDR3 region has 14 residues.